The next 2 T cell receptor beta chains were all read from a single sample in a study of control samples from healthy donors and cancer patients. The method was immunoSEQ multiplex PCR; TCRdb's version includes in-frame clones alone and lacks a portion of them. The sample lists 80,000 to 85,000 clones; nearly 90% were seen once. The material sequenced was blood. The receptor source for this set is a woman aged 45-65 years in good health.

The chain links TRBV11-2 to TRBJ1-1; D is unclear. Trimming stripped 1 base from V and 3 bases from J, with 3 bases between. Germline CDR1 is SGHAT and CDR2 is FQNNGV. The CDR3 consists of 12 residues. The CDR3 coding sequence is TGTGCCAGCAGCTTAGCCCACACTGAAGCTTTCTTT. Translating gives CASSLAHTEAFF. The variable domain in full, with the rest retrieved from reference TRBV11-2 and TRBJ1-1, is EAGVAQSPRYKIIEKRQSVAFWCNPISGHATLYWYQQILGQGPKLLIQFQNNGVVDDSQLPKDRFSAERLKGVDSTLKIQPAKLEDSAVYLCASSLAHTEAFFGQGTRLTVV.

This clone was observed a single time. This chain joins TRBV19 and TRBJ1-2; D gene ambiguous. There are 12 residues in the CDR3. The germline V gene encodes CDR1 LNHDA and CDR2 SQIVND (reference sequence). The V end lost 2 bases, the J end lost 11 bases, and 12 bases lay between the germline ends. CDR3 sequence: CASSIKTSGYTF. CDR3 coding DNA: TGTGCCAGTAGTATAAAGACAAGTGGGTACACCTTC. Based on the CDR3 plus reference TRBV19 and TRBJ1-2, the full variable domain is DGGITQSPKYLFRKEGQNVTLSCEQNLNHDAMYWYRQDPGQGLRLIYYSQIVNDFQKGDIAEGYSVSREKKESFPLTVTSAQKNPTAFYLCASSIKTSGYTFGSGTRLTVV.